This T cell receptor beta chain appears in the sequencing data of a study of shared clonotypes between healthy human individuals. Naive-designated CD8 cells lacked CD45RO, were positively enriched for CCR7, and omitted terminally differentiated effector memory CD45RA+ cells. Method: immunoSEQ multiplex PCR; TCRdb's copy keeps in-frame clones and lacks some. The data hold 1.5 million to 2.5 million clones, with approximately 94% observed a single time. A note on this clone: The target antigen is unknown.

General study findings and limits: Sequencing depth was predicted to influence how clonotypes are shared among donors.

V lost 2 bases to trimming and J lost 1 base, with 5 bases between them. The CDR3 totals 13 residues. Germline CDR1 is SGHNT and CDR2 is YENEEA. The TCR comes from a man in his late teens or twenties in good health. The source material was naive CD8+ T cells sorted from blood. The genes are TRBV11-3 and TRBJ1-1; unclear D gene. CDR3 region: CASSLTGNTEAFF. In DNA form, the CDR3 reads TGTGCCAGCAGCTTAACCGGGAACACTGAAGCTTTCTTT.